This T cell receptor (beta chain) was obtained from a study of chemoradiotherapy in HPV16-positive cancers. General observations from the study: In HPV16-positive patients, HPV-responsive T-cell expansion tracked better recurrence-free survival.

Over chemoradiotherapy, repertoires were sampled more than once. The table lists this clone with a few counts. Its specificity is not known. V was trimmed by 2 bases and J by 4 bases, leaving 9 bases between them. The germline V gene encodes CDR1 MGHDK and CDR2 SYGVNS. The CDR3 runs to 13 residues. Sequenced by immunoSEQ multiplex PCR; TCRdb stores in-frame clones only, minus some. This sample yields some 5,700 clones, of which around 70% are seen a single time; around 31% belongs to the top ten. The TCR was taken from a human donor with HPV-associated anogenital cancer. The V gene is TRBV25-1, the J gene TRBJ2-7, with a tentative D call TRBD2 (5 bases). Sequencing used tumor tissue, obtained from a patient who underwent chemoradiotherapy. The CDR3 DNA follows: TGTGCCAGCAGTGAAGCGGGTGGGTACGAGCAGTACTTC. Its protein product is CASSEAGGYEQYF.